Shown below are 3 T cell receptor beta chains from a single sample sequenced in a study of blood T cell repertoires in COVID-19. Some clones are missing from TCRdb's copy, which holds only in-frame ones; the method was immunoSEQ multiplex PCR. The data show over 150,000 clones, more than 75% seen once. Sequencing used PBMCs or T cells enriched from blood (not recorded which). These receptors all come from a woman aged 50 to 60 who had recovered from COVID-19.

The chain carries TRBV19 and TRBJ2-7, with D possibly TRBD1 on 5 matching bases. Trimming left V 6 bases short and J 13 bases short, with 13 bases between. Germline V gene data show CDR1 as LNHDA and CDR2 as SQIVND (reference sequence). CDR3 length equals 10 residues. The CDR3 region has the DNA TGTGCCAGTAGCCCCCTGGACATATACTTC. This gives the protein CASSPLDIYF.

The V gene is TRBV15, the J gene TRBJ1-2; perhaps TRBD1 as D (5 bases). The CDR3 sequence is 13 residues long. The V and J ends lost 0 bases and 6 bases respectively, with 8 bases between them. In germline, CDR1 is LNHNV, CDR2 YYDKDF (reference sequence). The CDR3 reads CATSRDGTNGYTF. The CDR3 DNA sequence: TGTGCCACCAGCAGAGATGGGACTAATGGCTACACCTTC.

This clone was counted between two and nine times. This chain links TRBV4-2 with TRBJ1-1, with D possibly being TRBD1 (5 bases). The CDR3 runs to 17 residues. Germline CDR1 is LGHNA and CDR2 is YNFKEQ. V was cut by 2 bases and J by 2 bases, with 18 bases left in between. In DNA, the CDR3 is TGTGCCAGCAGCCAACCCGAGACCGCAGGGACTAACACTGAAGCTTTCTTT. Its protein is CASSQPETAGTNTEAFF.